These 27 T cell receptor beta chains were sequenced from one sample in a study of blood T cell repertoires in COVID-19. Clones were read by immunoSEQ multiplex PCR, and TCRdb kept only the in-frame ones, dropping some. Of about 190,000 clones in the sample, almost 90% were seen once. Sample: peripheral blood. The origin of the receptors is a middle-aged man with acute or convalescent COVID-19.

This clone was seen just once. V is TRBV3-1 (or the pseudogene TRBV3-2) and J is TRBJ2-1; possible D gene TRBD2, 6 bases. The V end was cut by 3 bases, the J end by 6 bases, with 12 bases between. The CDR3 is 14 residues long. Germline V gene lookup returns CDR1 LGHDT and CDR2 YNNKEL (reference sequence). The CDR3 protein is CASSQTGTLNEQFF. DNA of the CDR3: TGTGCCAGCAGCCAGACCGGGACTCTCAATGAGCAGTTCTTC.

The V call is TRBV24-1, the J call TRBJ2-2; 9 nucleotides line up with TRBD1. Germline loops: CDR1 KGHDR, CDR2 SFDVKD. The CDR3 has 16 amino acids. J gave up 5 bases and V 7 bases, and 10 bases lay outside the gene matches. In DNA, the CDR3 is TGTGCCACCAGCAATTCCGGGACAGGGAAAACCGGGGAGCTGTTTTTT. This sequence encodes CATSNSGTGKTGELFF.

CDR3 coding DNA: TGTGCCAGCAACTTCCGGGGACTAGCGGGAGAGGAGCAGTTCTTC. Translation: CASNFRGLAGEEQFF. This chain uses TRBV11-2 with TRBJ2-1; 14 nucleotides align to TRBD2. Germline V CDR1 and CDR2: SGHAT, FQNNGV. Germline trimming cut 7 bases from V and 10 bases from J; bases unmatched to any gene: 9. The length of the CDR3 is 15 residues. Together with reference TRBV11-2 and TRBJ2-1, the CDR3 gives the full variable domain: EAGVAQSPRYKIIEKRQSVAFWCNPISGHATLYWYQQILGQGPKLLIQFQNNGVVDDSQLPKDRFSAERLKGVDSTLKIQPAKLEDSAVYLCASNFRGLAGEEQFFGPGTRLTVL.

The chain carries TRBV5-6 and TRBJ2-7, with no clear D. In germline, CDR1 is SGHDT, CDR2 YYEEEE. Trimming shortened V by 3 bases and J by 0 bases, and 7 bases separated the two germline ends. This CDR3 spans 13 amino acids. CDR3 nucleotide sequence: TGTGCCAGCAGCTCCACTTTCTCCTACGAGCAGTACGTC. It translates to CASSSTFSYEQYV.

The chain couples TRBV5-1 to TRBJ2-1; 7 nucleotides match TRBD2. The CDR3 is 15 residues long. The trim removed 2 bases at V and 4 bases at J, leaving 6 bases unmatched. Germline V gene sequence: CDR1 SGHRS, CDR2 YFSETQ. The DNA of the CDR3 is TGCGCCAGCAGCTTAGAGCGGGATGGTTACAATGAGCAGTTCTTC. Translating gives CASSLERDGYNEQFF.

The chain carries TRBV30 and TRBJ1-1; 7 bases fit TRBD1. The CDR3 runs to 13 residues. The V and J ends lost 2 bases and 3 bases, in that order; junction bases with no gene match: 3. Germline assignment: CDR1 GTSNPN and CDR2 SVGIG (reference sequence). The CDR3 region is CAWSPGQYTEAFF. The DNA for the CDR3 is TGTGCCTGGAGTCCGGGACAGTACACTGAAGCTTTCTTT.

This clone was detected a few times. Other DNA sequences of this sample code for an identical CDR3. The chain is built from TRBV2 and TRBJ1-6; D perhaps matches TRBD1 (5 bases). With 0 bases removed from V and 6 bases from J, the gap between germline ends came to 6 bases. This CDR3 is 14 amino acids long. From germline, CDR1 is SNHLY and CDR2 FYNNEI. DNA for the CDR3: TGTGCCAGCAGTGAAGCCAGGGTTAATTCACCCCTCCACTTT. Its translation: CASSEARVNSPLHF.

This sequence joins TRBV5-1 and TRBJ1-1, with D unclear. The germline V gene has CDR1 SGHRS and CDR2 YFSETQ. V lost 5 bases and J lost 3, with 11 bases in between. The CDR3 runs 13 residues. The CDR3 is CASREPGDTEAFF. The CDR3 nucleotides read TGCGCCAGCAGAGAACCCGGGGACACTGAAGCTTTCTTT.

The V call is TRBV6-5, the J call TRBJ1-2; 8 positions match TRBD1. This CDR3 contains 15 residues. CDR1 and CDR2 from the germline V gene are MNHEY and SVGAGI. With 0 bases clipped from V and 6 bases from J, the junction kept 6 bases outside the gene matches. The CDR3: CASSYSTGTGHGYTF. The CDR3 bases are TGTGCCAGCAGTTACTCGACCGGGACAGGACATGGCTACACCTTC.

This chain joins TRBV7-2 and TRBJ2-5; 9 bases are shared with TRBD2. The CDR3 runs 18 residues. V was pared by 5 bases and J by 1 base, with 14 bases of the junction left unmatched. Germline CDR1 is SGHTA and CDR2 is FQGNSA. Here the CDR3 reads CASSPQSPASGAQETQYF. For the CDR3, the DNA is TGTGCCAGCAGCCCCCAATCCCCTGCTAGCGGGGCCCAAGAGACCCAGTACTTC.

The rearrangement uses TRBV30 and TRBJ1-1; D unclear. Germline CDR1 and CDR2: GTSNPN and SVGIG (reference sequence). V was shortened by 1 base and J by 4 bases, with 4 bases between the two germline ends. CDR3 length equals 11 residues. The DNA for the CDR3 is TGTGCCTGGAGTGGGAGCACTGAAGCTTTCTTT. Translating gives CAWSGSTEAFF.

This chain joins TRBV13 and TRBJ2-7, with D possibly being TRBD2 (6 bases). This CDR3 comprises 14 residues. V was shortened by 5 bases and J by 4 bases, with 15 bases between the two germline ends. Germline V gene sequence: CDR1 PRHDT, CDR2 FYEKMQ (reference sequence). The CDR3 reads CASSTRTTSYEQYV. The DNA of the CDR3 is TGTGCCAGCAGCACCCGGACTACCTCATACGAGCAGTACGTC.

The chain joins TRBV25-1 to TRBJ2-3; D uncertain. CDR1 and CDR2 from the germline V gene are MGHDK and SYGVNS. The CDR3 loop spans 12 amino acids. Trimming stripped 5 bases from V and 3 bases from J, with 6 bases between. CDR3 in amino acids: CASSFRTDTQYF. CDR3 sequence (DNA): TGTGCCAGCAGTTTCCGGACAGATACGCAGTATTTT.

The V gene is TRBV5-1, the J gene TRBJ2-2, with TRBD1 matching 7 bases. This CDR3 has 16 residues. Germline CDR1 SGHRS, CDR2 YFSETQ. V lost 2 bases, J lost 7 bases, and 11 bases stayed unmatched. The CDR3 coding sequence is TGCGCCAGCAGCTTAACCCTGACAGGGTGGATCGGGGAGCTGTTTTTT. Translated, it gives CASSLTLTGWIGELFF.

This clone was detected once. The rearrangement links TRBV9 to TRBJ2-3; D perhaps matches TRBD2 (5 bases). The CDR3 sequence is 12 residues long. V lost 4 bases and J lost 5, with 8 bases in between. The germline V gene has CDR1 SGDLS and CDR2 YYNGEE. The CDR3 region has the DNA TGTGCCAGCAGCCCCGCGGGAGATACGCAGTATTTT. Translating gives CASSPAGDTQYF.

The chain combines TRBV7-9 with TRBJ2-3; 9 positions agree with TRBD1. The CDR3 runs to 15 residues. V lost 3 bases to trimming and J lost 4 bases; unmatched junction nucleotides: 5. Germline-derived CDR1 and CDR2 are SEHNR and FQNEAQ (reference sequence). CDR3 in amino acids: CASSFGQGRSDTQYF. The CDR3 bases are TGTGCCAGCAGCTTCGGACAGGGGAGGTCAGATACGCAGTATTTT.

This clone was counted between two and nine times. The chain recombines TRBV5-1 with TRBJ1-4; D may be TRBD1 (5 bases). The CDR3 runs 15 residues. V was trimmed by 4 bases and J by 0 bases, leaving 10 bases between them. The germline V gene encodes CDR1 SGHRS and CDR2 YFSETQ. The CDR3, as DNA: TGCGCCAGCAGCGAACAGGTGGCAACTAATGAAAAACTGTTTTTT. Translated, it gives CASSEQVATNEKLFF.

This chain links TRBV19 with TRBJ2-2, with 8 bases that match TRBD2. The V segment lost 7 bases and the J segment 5 bases; nucleotides outside the gene matches: 6. Germline CDR1 is LNHDA and CDR2 is SQIVND (reference sequence). The CDR3 spans 14 residues. CDR3 coding DNA: TGTGCCAGTAATTTAGCGGGGACGACCGGGGAGCTGTTTTTT. It encodes CASNLAGTTGELFF.

This chain links TRBV19 with TRBJ1-1; D possibly corresponds to TRBD1 (5 bases). The CDR3 loop spans 12 amino acids. V was shortened by 7 bases and J by 4 bases, with 10 bases between the two germline ends. Germline V gives CDR1 LNHDA, CDR2 SQIVND (reference sequence). The DNA for the CDR3 is TGTGCCAGTAAGCAGGGAGGCACTGAAGCTTTCTTT. Protein: CASKQGGTEAFF.

V usage is TRBV19 and J usage is TRBJ1-5; D might be TRBD1 (5 bases). The CDR3 runs 14 residues. Germline values: CDR1 LNHDA, CDR2 SQIVND (reference sequence). The V end was cut by 6 bases, the J end by 3 bases, with 12 bases between. Here the CDR3 DNA reads TGTGCCAGTAGACTCCGGGACTACAATCAGCCCCAGCATTTT. It translates to CASRLRDYNQPQHF. The entire variable domain, with the rest obtained from reference TRBV19 and TRBJ1-5, is as follows: DGGITQSPKYLFRKEGQNVTLSCEQNLNHDAMYWYRQDPGQGLRLIYYSQIVNDFQKGDIAEGYSVSREKKESFPLTVTSAQKNPTAFYLCASRLRDYNQPQHFGDGTRLSIL.

The chain couples TRBV7-3 to TRBJ2-1, with 7 bases aligning to TRBD2. This CDR3 has 15 amino acids. The trim removed 3 bases at V and 3 bases at J, leaving 5 bases unmatched. CDR1 is SGHTA, CDR2 FQGTGA, per germline. CDR3 nucleotides: TGTGCCAGCAGCTTCGGGGCTAGCGGCTACAATGAGCAGTTCTTC. This translates into CASSFGASGYNEQFF. Using reference TRBV7-3 and TRBJ2-1 for the parts outside the CDR3, the full variable domain is GAGVSQTPSNKVTEKGKYVELRCDPISGHTALYWYRQSLGQGPEFLIYFQGTGAADDSGLPNDRFFAVRPEGSVSTLKIQRTERGDSAVYLCASSFGASGYNEQFFGPGTRLTVL.

The gene calls are TRBV10-3 and TRBJ1-2; D call uncertain. Germline V gives CDR1 ENHRY, CDR2 SYGVKD. This CDR3 has 13 residues. The V and J ends lost 8 bases and 8 bases respectively, with 18 bases between them. The CDR3 sequence: CAIGLQQEVGYTF. CDR3 sequence (DNA): TGTGCCATCGGTTTACAGCAAGAAGTCGGCTACACCTTC.

V gene TRBV29-1 combines with J gene TRBJ1-4; 7 nucleotides align to TRBD1. CDR1 SQVTM and CDR2 ANQGSEA come from the germline V gene. CDR3 length: 14 amino acids. The V and J ends lost 5 bases and 5 bases, in that order; junction bases with no gene match: 8. CDR3 DNA: TGCAGCGTTAACATAGGGACAGCGAATGAAAAACTGTTTTTT. Its protein product is CSVNIGTANEKLFF.

There are a few counts of this clone. Different DNA sequences within this sample yield the same CDR3. The chain couples TRBV20-1 to TRBJ2-1; D unclear. CDR3 length: 11 amino acids. Trimming removed 3 bases from V and 4 bases from J, with 4 bases in between. From germline, CDR1 is DFQATT and CDR2 SNEGSKA (reference sequence). The CDR3 bases are TGCAGTGCTAGGAGTTACAATGAGCAGTTCTTC. It translates to CSARSYNEQFF.

This chain joins TRBV11-3 and TRBJ2-1, with D unresolved. Trimming left V 0 bases short and J 4 bases short, with 10 bases between. Germline V lookup: CDR1 SGHNT, CDR2 YENEEA. This CDR3 has 15 amino acids. CDR3 region: CASSLEILSYNEQFF. The CDR3 DNA sequence: TGTGCCAGCAGCTTAGAAATTTTGAGTTACAATGAGCAGTTCTTC.

The rearrangement joins TRBV27 to TRBJ2-7, with 7 nucleotides matching TRBD2. The CDR3 totals 14 residues. The germline V gene has CDR1 MNHEY and CDR2 SMNVEV (reference sequence). V shed 3 bases, J shed 1 base, and the junction held 3 bases outside the gene matches. For the CDR3, the DNA is TGTGCCAGCAGTTTCCGGGAGGATTCCTACGAGCAGTACTTC. Its protein is CASSFREDSYEQYF.

CDR3 residues: CASSLPLAGVEQFF. Here the CDR3 DNA reads TGTGCCAGCAGCTTACCACTAGCGGGGGTAGAGCAGTTCTTC. V usage is TRBV7-8 and J usage is TRBJ2-1, with 11 nucleotides matching TRBD2. This CDR3 is built from 14 residues. Germline V gene lookup returns CDR1 SGHVS and CDR2 FQNEAQ. The V and J ends lost 2 bases and 10 bases, in that order; junction bases with no gene match: 4.